This paragraph covers one T cell receptor (beta chain) sequence. The CDR3 loop spans 15 amino acids. The germline CDR1 and CDR2 sequences are MGHRA and YSYEKL. Trimming left V 1 base short and J 4 bases short, with 13 bases between. This sample was taken from a study of blood T cell repertoires in COVID-19. The authors' processing: Counts of nucleated cells, estimated from reference gene primer amplification, were obtained. Produced via immunoSEQ multiplex PCR; TCRdb's table is partial and in-frame only. V, J and clone size are those of that table, while D and trimming were read from the DNA. The sample records over 150,000 clones, about four fifths being singletons.

Sequencing used peripheral blood. This receptor was identified in a woman aged 55-75 years with acute or convalescent COVID-19. J is TRBJ1-2 and V is TRBV4-1, with unresolved D. This chain's CDR3 is CASSQVMQASYGYTF. CDR3 nucleotides: TGCGCCAGCAGCCAAGTAATGCAGGCCTCCTATGGCTACACCTTC.